This record concerns one T cell receptor beta chain sequence. Trimming at V came to 9 bases and at J to 7 bases, leaving 4 bases not matched to a gene. The CDR3 runs 13 residues. Germline lookup yields CDR1 SNHLY and CDR2 FYNNEI. Patients in Seattle were enrolled during active infection, then followed longitudinally. These data originate in a study of blood T cell repertoires in COVID-19. Study overall: Acute and convalescent COVID-19 specimens originated in the United States, Italy and Spain. PBMCs, B-cell-depleted T cells, or T cells were the source of the cDNA or gDNA that made up the material.

The repertoire was sequenced with immunoSEQ multiplex PCR; TCRdb's copy has only in-frame clones and lacks some. The sample has around 150,000 clones, about 88% seen once. The TCR was taken from a human donor with COVID-19, enrolled during active disease. The donor label of this sample is uncertain. V gene TRBV2 combines with J gene TRBJ1-6, with 9 nucleotides matching TRBD1. The sample was peripheral blood. CDR3 amino acids: CASTGQGNSPLHF. CDR3 sequence (DNA): TGTGCCAGTACAGGACAGGGGAATTCACCCCTCCACTTT.